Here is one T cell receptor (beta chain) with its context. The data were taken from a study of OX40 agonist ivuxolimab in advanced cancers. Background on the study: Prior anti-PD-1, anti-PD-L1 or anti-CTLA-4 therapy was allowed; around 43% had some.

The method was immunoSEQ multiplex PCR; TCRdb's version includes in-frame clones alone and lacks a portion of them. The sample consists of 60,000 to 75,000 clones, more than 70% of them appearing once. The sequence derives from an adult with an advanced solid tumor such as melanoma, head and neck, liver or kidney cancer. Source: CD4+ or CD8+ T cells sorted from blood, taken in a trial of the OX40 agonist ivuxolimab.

DNA of the CDR3: TGTGCCAGCATCTACAGATGGGGCACCGGGGAGCTGTTTTTT. This encodes CASIYRWGTGELFF. This chain links TRBV11-2 with TRBJ2-2; D not resolved. CDR1 and CDR2 (germline): SGHAT, FQNNGV. This CDR3 is 14 amino acids long. V gave up 7 bases and J gave up 4 bases, with 13 bases separating them.